A selection of T cell receptor beta chains follows, all from one sample in a study of Graves' ophthalmopathy and Graves' hyperthyroidism. A single record per CDR3 protein comes from TCRdb applying MiXCR to the multiplex PCR reads. The profile shows some 350,000 distinct CDR3 sequences, 15% to 20% of them singletons. The sample comprised peripheral blood. All receptors come from an adult woman with stable Graves' hyperthyroidism. Each CDR3 is given with its conserved first and last residue. Each record gives: clone size, D gene, V gene, J gene, CDR3 DNA, CDR3 protein. The D gene is left open where the match is weak. Clone size is not always given. Where it is, it says once, few, many or a class for expanded clones.

>NA|TRBD1|TRBV12-3/TRBV12-4|TRBJ2-3
TGTGCCAGCACCCTGATACGGGACAGGGGGGATACGCAGTATTTT
CASTLIRDRGDTQYF
>NA|NA|TRBV18|TRBJ1-1
TGTGCCAGCTCACCAGGAGGGATCGAGATTGAAGCTTTCTTT
CASSPGGIEIEAFF
>many|TRBD2|TRBV7-2|TRBJ2-5
TGTGCCAGCAGCCCTATAGCGGGAGTGGGGGAGACCCAGTACTTC
CASSPIAGVGETQYF
>few|NA|TRBV6-1|TRBJ1-6
TGTGCCAGCAGTGAAGCAGCGAGCTCCTATAATTCACCCCTCCACTTT
CASSEAASSYNSPLHF
>many|NA|TRBV24-1|TRBJ2-5
TGTGCCACCAGTGATCCGGCCCAGGGCCAGTACTTC
CATSDPAQGQYF
>NA|NA|TRBV4-1|TRBJ2-1
TGCGCCAGCAGCCAAGATCCTCTACAGTGGTACAATGAGCAGTTCTTC
CASSQDPLQWYNEQFF
>many|TRBD1|TRBV12-3/TRBV12-4|TRBJ2-4
TGTGCCAGCAGTAGCAACAGGGGTTGGGCCAAAAACATTCAGTACTTC
CASSSNRGWAKNIQYF
>many|TRBD1|TRBV6-5|TRBJ1-6
TGTGCCAGCAGTCACACCCGGGACAGGGGGAGTCGGTCCCTCCACTTT
CASSHTRDRGSRSLHF
>NA|TRBD1|TRBV5-5|TRBJ2-2
TGTGCCAGCATGACCTCAGGGGGCGGCGGGGAGCTGTTTTTT
CASMTSGGGGELFF
>many|NA|TRBV2|TRBJ1-5
TGTGCCAGCAGTGTCTGGCAGGGGAATAATCAGCCCCAGCATTTT
CASSVWQGNNQPQHF
>many|NA|TRBV12-3/TRBV12-4|TRBJ2-7
TGTGCCAGCAGTCCCCGCAAACCGGGCGGGACTCCCTACGAGCAGTACTTC
CASSPRKPGGTPYEQYF
>many|NA|TRBV6-4|TRBJ1-1
TGTGCCACTCGCCTTGAGGGTAACACTGAAGCTTTCTTT
CATRLEGNTEAFF
>many|NA|TRBV7-8|TRBJ1-2
TGTGCCAGCAGCCAAACTCTGGGGGGCTACACCTTC
CASSQTLGGYTF
>many|NA|TRBV12-3/TRBV12-4|TRBJ2-1
TGTGCCAGCAGTTTGAAGACTCCTACCTACAATGAGCAGTTCTTC
CASSLKTPTYNEQFF